This TCR beta chain was recorded in a study of shared clonotypes between healthy human individuals. Regarding the study as a whole: Limitation of the genetic and exposure-history diversity represented came from the few donors. Naive subsets, compared against memory subsets, generally had larger estimated richness values. Rarefaction showed that sequencing of sorted subsets was incomplete (despite large depth).

Assay: immunoSEQ multiplex PCR; the TCRdb copy retains only in-frame clones and omits some. The data show about 2.1 million clones, with roughly 93% seen just once and approximately 1.6% held by the top ten. Concerning this clone itself: Its antigen is not known.

The CDR3 contains 13 residues. The V gene's germline CDR1 is MDHEN and CDR2 SYDVKM. Trimming removed 3 bases at V and 4 bases at J, with 9 bases between. CD45RO-negative cells were positively selected for CCR7, leaving out terminally differentiated effector memory CD45RA+ cells. Nashville, Tennessee was home to all donors, each a Caucasian adult. The clonotype comes from a man younger than 30 in good health. Some clones in this sample may be carry-over from other donors' samples. This chain links TRBV28 with TRBJ1-1; D is undetermined. Sequencing input: naive CD8+ T cells from PBMCs. CDR3 region: CASSLGRFTEAFF. Written as DNA, the CDR3 is TGTGCCAGCAGTTTGGGGAGATTCACTGAAGCTTTCTTT.